What follows describes a single T cell receptor (beta chain). The target antigen is unknown. This entry is derived from a study of shared clonotypes between healthy human individuals. Study summary: Serving as donors were a couple of women and a few men, whose ages spanned 18 to 49.

Division of CD4+ cells produced a CD45RA+ naive subset and a CD45RA-negative memory subset. Overall study findings and caveats: Shared clonotypes: 4.5% to 5% naive CD4, roughly 4% naive CD8, about 2.5% memory CD4, 0.35% to 0.5% memory CD8.

Clones were sequenced by immunoSEQ multiplex PCR, and TCRdb holds only the in-frame ones, with some missing. In the table there are around 700,000 clones, 73% of which are singletons. The clonotype was recovered from a woman in her 30s in good health. Sequenced sample: memory CD4+ T cells sorted from blood. The sample's subset: CD45RA-negative fraction.

The CDR3 reads CASSRGQGRNYGYTF. As DNA, the CDR3 is TGTGCCAGTAGTAGAGGACAGGGACGTAACTATGGCTACACCTTC. The chain carries TRBV19 and TRBJ1-2, with 8 nucleotides matching TRBD1. The CDR3 is made up of 15 amino acids. The germline gives CDR1 LNHDA, CDR2 SQIVND (reference sequence). V shed 4 bases and J 1 base; nucleotides not matched to a gene: 5.